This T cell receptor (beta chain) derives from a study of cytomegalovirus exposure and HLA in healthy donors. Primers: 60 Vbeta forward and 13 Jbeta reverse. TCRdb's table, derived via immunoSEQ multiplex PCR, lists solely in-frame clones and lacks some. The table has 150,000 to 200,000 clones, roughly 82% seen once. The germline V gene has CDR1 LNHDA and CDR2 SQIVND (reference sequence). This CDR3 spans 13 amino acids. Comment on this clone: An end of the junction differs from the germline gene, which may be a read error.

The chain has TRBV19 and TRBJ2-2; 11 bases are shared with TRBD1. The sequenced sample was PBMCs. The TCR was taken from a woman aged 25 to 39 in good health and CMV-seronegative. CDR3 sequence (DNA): TGTGCCAGTAGTATAGAGGGGACAGGGGGGCTGTTTTTT. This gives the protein CASSIEGTGGLFF.